The 25 T cell receptor beta chains given below trace back to one sample, sequenced in a study of blood T cell repertoires in COVID-19 (dated by TCRdb to the early 2020s). Receptors were amplified or captured by the immunoSEQ multiplex PCR assay. Drawn from immuneACCESS, this table holds only the in-frame rearrangements with V and J called that TCRdb kept. Clones are partly lost; checked studies trace under half to an unresolved V gene and leave the rest unexplained. The sample records some 370,000 clones, roughly 90% of which are singletons. Roughly 6.8% of the sample is held by the ten biggest clonotypes. Material: peripheral blood. Receptor source: a man between 18 and 29 years old with active or convalescent COVID-19.

The CDR3 DNA reads TGTGCCAGCAGAGGATCCGGGACAGCCTCTAATGAAAAACTGTTTTTT. Protein sequence: CASRGSGTASNEKLFF. V usage is TRBV28 and J usage is TRBJ1-4; 7 nucleotides agree with TRBD1. Trimming removed 6 bases from V and 3 bases from J; junction bases left unmatched: 10. Germline-derived CDR1 and CDR2 are MDHEN and SYDVKM. This CDR3 has 16 residues.

The V gene is TRBV29-1, the J gene TRBJ2-4; 10 bases are shared with TRBD1. V trimming: 4 bases; J trimming: 3 bases; junction bases outside the gene matches: 6. Germline CDR1 SQVTM, CDR2 ANQGSEA. The CDR3 consists of 15 residues. The CDR3 DNA sequence: TGCAGCGTTGTCGGGACAGGGGTGGTCAAAAACATTCAGTACTTC. Protein sequence: CSVVGTGVVKNIQYF.

The rearrangement joins TRBV28 to TRBJ1-1, with D perhaps matching TRBD1 (5 bases). This CDR3 region has 15 residues. From germline, CDR1 is MDHEN and CDR2 SYDVKM. With 2 bases removed from V and 0 bases from J, the gap between germline ends came to 10 bases. Written as DNA, the CDR3 is TGTGCCAGCAGTTTAGTCCGGACAATGAACACTGAAGCTTTCTTT. This translates into CASSLVRTMNTEAFF.

This chain joins TRBV7-8 and TRBJ2-7; D call uncertain. CDR3 length: 15 amino acids. Trimming left V 5 bases short and J 3 bases short, with 17 bases between. Per germline, CDR1 SGHVS and CDR2 FQNEAQ. The CDR3 reads CASSPQPRTNYEQYF. The CDR3 bases are TGTGCCAGCAGCCCACAGCCCCGTACGAACTACGAGCAGTACTTC.

This rearrangement joins TRBV5-6 to TRBJ2-5; D is possibly TRBD1 (6 bases). Deletions cut 4 bases from V and 7 bases from J, with 14 bases between. The CDR3 runs to 13 residues. Germline loops: CDR1 SGHDT, CDR2 YYEEEE. The CDR3 sequence is CASSPVGAGTQYF. CDR3 DNA sequence: TGTGCCAGCAGCCCGGTGGGGGCTGGGACCCAGTACTTC.

This CDR3 reads CASSKDQGYEQYF. For the CDR3, the DNA is TGTGCCAGCAGCAAAGACCAGGGCTACGAGCAGTACTTC. The chain combines TRBV21-1 with TRBJ2-7; the table's TRBD1 call for D was not verified on the DNA. TRBV21-1 is labeled a pseudogene. The CDR3 contains 13 residues.

The CDR3 protein is CASSRTGARVSDTQYF. The CDR3 coding sequence is TGTGCCAGCAGCCGCACAGGGGCGCGTGTCTCAGATACGCAGTATTTT. J is TRBJ2-3 and V is TRBV5-5; 7 bases match TRBD1. Trimming at V came to 4 bases and at J to 4 bases, leaving 12 bases not matched to a gene. Germline-derived CDR1 and CDR2 are SGHKS and YYEKEE (reference sequence). This CDR3 has 16 amino acids.

This clone was seen once. The chain employs TRBV24-1 and TRBJ2-3; D is undetermined. Germline V gives CDR1 KGHDR, CDR2 SFDVKD. This CDR3 is built from 13 residues. V lost 4 bases and J 0 bases, leaving 4 bases between the germline ends. The CDR3: CATSDSSTDTQYF. The CDR3 nucleotides are TGTGCCACCAGTGACTCTAGCACAGATACGCAGTATTTT.

A single count supports this clone. The chain is built from TRBV4-3 and TRBJ2-5, with 9 bases that match TRBD2. CDR3 length: 15 residues. The germline V gene has CDR1 LGHNA and CDR2 YSLEER. J was trimmed by 4 bases and V by 0 bases; bases with no gene match: 3. The CDR3 sequence is CASSQDNSGGETQYF. CDR3 DNA sequence: TGCGCCAGCAGCCAAGATAATAGCGGGGGAGAGACCCAGTACTTC.

CDR3 sequence (DNA): TGTGCCACCAGTGATCTGGGACAGGGGGCGGGTGGCTACACCTTC. This codes for CATSDLGQGAGGYTF. This chain connects TRBV24-1 to TRBJ1-2, with TRBD1 matching over 12 bases. Germline V gene lookup returns CDR1 KGHDR and CDR2 SFDVKD. Trimming at V came to 3 bases and at J to 7 bases, leaving 5 bases not matched to a gene. The CDR3 has 15 amino acids.

The CDR3 bases are TGTGCCAGCAGTCTAGGAGGACAGTACTACAATGAGCAGTTCTTC. This codes for CASSLGGQYYNEQFF. V and J are TRBV28 and TRBJ2-1; TRBD1 might be the D (6 bases). Germline loops: CDR1 MDHEN, CDR2 SYDVKM. V was trimmed by 5 bases and J by 3 bases, leaving 14 bases between them. This CDR3 contains 15 residues.

The chain carries TRBV18 and TRBJ1-1; tentative D call: TRBD1 (6 bases). Trimming took 4 bases from V and 11 from J, leaving 17 bases between them. The CDR3 sequence is 13 residues long. The germline gives CDR1 KGHSH, CDR2 LQKENI. CDR3 bases: TGTGCCAGCTCACTCACAGGGTATGAAGCGGCTTTCTTT. This codes for CASSLTGYEAAFF. Full variable domain (rest looked up from reference TRBV18 and TRBJ1-1): NAGVMQNPRHLVRRRGQEARLRCSPMKGHSHVYWYRQLPEEGLKFMVYLQKENIIDESGMPKERFSAEFPKEGPSILRIQQVVRGDSAAYFCASSLTGYEAAFFGQGTRLTVV.

A single count supports this clone. The J gene is TRBJ1-2, the V gene TRBV5-5; D unresolved. V was trimmed by 0 bases and J by 5 bases, leaving 11 bases between them. The CDR3 has 14 amino acids. The germline gives CDR1 SGHKS, CDR2 YYEKEE (reference sequence). This CDR3 reads CASSLEAGNYGYTF. The DNA for the CDR3 is TGTGCCAGCAGCTTGGAGGCGGGTAATTATGGCTACACCTTC.

V usage is TRBV4-3 and J usage is TRBJ1-1, with D possibly TRBD1 on 5 matching bases. The V gene's germline CDR1 is LGHNA and CDR2 YSLEER. V lost 0 bases to trimming and J lost 0 bases, with 11 bases between them. There are 16 residues in the CDR3. CDR3 bases: TGCGCCAGCAGCCAAGATCTGGCGGGGGTGAACACTGAAGCTTTCTTT. The encoded protein is CASSQDLAGVNTEAFF.

CDR3 protein: CASSIADAGRAHQPQHF. The DNA of the CDR3 is TGTGCCAGTAGTATAGCCGATGCTGGCAGGGCCCATCAGCCCCAGCATTTT. J is TRBJ1-5 and V is TRBV19; D possibly corresponds to TRBD1 (5 bases). Germline loops: CDR1 LNHDA, CDR2 SQIVND (reference sequence). This CDR3 has 17 residues. Between the trimmed V and J ends, which lost 1 base and 5 bases, there was a span of 18 bases.

The chain's CDR3 is CATSRDRGHEQFF. CDR3 nucleotides: TGTGCCACTTCCCGGGACAGGGGGCATGAGCAGTTCTTC. The chain uses TRBV15 and TRBJ2-1, with 12 bases lining up with TRBD1. Per the germline V gene, CDR1 is LNHNV and CDR2 is YYDKDF (reference sequence). This CDR3 is 13 amino acids long. Germline trimming cut 9 bases from V and 8 bases from J; bases unmatched to any gene: 5.

Here the CDR3 DNA reads TGTGCCAGCAGCGTAGAGCATTCAGGGGGCAGGGGAAACACCATATATTTT. It specifies CASSVEHSGGRGNTIYF. This chain uses TRBV9 with TRBJ1-3, with 8 positions matching TRBD1. CDR3 length: 17 amino acids. Trimming removed 0 bases from V and 4 bases from J; junction bases left unmatched: 9. CDR1 and CDR2 from the germline V gene are SGDLS and YYNGEE.

To note about this clone: Because the CDR3's place on the DNA is in doubt, the DNA is left out and the CDR3 is given as listed by TCRdb. The rearrangement uses TRBV7-7 and TRBJ1-6; the listed D gene, TRBD1, was not tested against the DNA. Germline lookup yields CDR1 SSHAT and CDR2 FNYEAQ (reference sequence). The CDR3 length is 19 residues, termini included. This CDR3 reads CASSPDRVCGIYVCSPLHF.

This chain connects TRBV30 to TRBJ2-5; TRBD2 is a possible D gene (5 bases). Germline V gene data show CDR1 as GTSNPN and CDR2 as SVGIG (reference sequence). The ends were cut back, 2 bases at V and 3 bases at J, with 10 bases in the middle. The CDR3 has 13 residues. The CDR3 DNA is TGTGCCTGGAGTCGAGGTAGCGAAGAGACCCAGTACTTC. Encoded protein: CAWSRGSEETQYF.

V is TRBV25-1 and J is TRBJ2-5, with 9 bases fitting TRBD1. Germline V gene sequence: CDR1 MGHDK, CDR2 SYGVNS. V lost 4 bases and J lost 2; bases outside the gene matches: 5. This CDR3 region has 15 residues. This chain's CDR3 is CASSAPGTGQETQYF. CDR3 bases: TGTGCCAGCAGTGCCCCCGGGACAGGGCAAGAGACCCAGTACTTC.

Worth noting for this clone: Other DNA sequences within the sample encode an identical CDR3. The rearrangement uses TRBV28 and TRBJ1-5; 8 positions match TRBD1. CDR3 length: 12 residues. V lost 8 bases and J lost 6; bases outside the gene matches: 3. CDR1 MDHEN and CDR2 SYDVKM come from the germline V gene. CDR3 loop: CASRTGGQPQHF. CDR3 sequence (DNA): TGTGCCAGCCGAACAGGGGGTCAGCCCCAGCATTTT.

This sequence joins TRBV28 and TRBJ2-7, with 11 bases aligning to TRBD2. Germline loops: CDR1 MDHEN, CDR2 SYDVKM. V dropped 7 bases and J dropped 0; count of bases not matched to a gene: 14. The CDR3 is 18 amino acids. The CDR3 protein is CASTPSGLAVLSSYEQYF. DNA for the CDR3: TGTGCCAGCACCCCGTCGGGACTAGCGGTCCTTAGCTCCTACGAGCAGTACTTC.

This clone was picked up one time. CDR3 in amino acids: CASSQTTGGGGSYEQYF. CDR3 coding DNA: TGCGCCAGCAGCCAAACGACGGGAGGAGGAGGTTCCTACGAGCAGTACTTC. The chain links TRBV4-1 to TRBJ2-7; 7 bases are shared with TRBD2. This CDR3 is 17 amino acids long. Germline V gene sequence: CDR1 MGHRA, CDR2 YSYEKL. Losses at the gene ends were 2 bases for V and 1 base for J; bases not matched to a gene: 11.

The chain recombines TRBV7-3 with TRBJ2-7; 11 bases agree with TRBD1. V was pared by 5 bases and J by 2 bases, with 8 bases of the junction left unmatched. The CDR3 is 16 amino acids. Germline CDR1 is SGHTA and CDR2 is FQGTGA. The CDR3 loop reads CASSPVGGQGAYEQYF. The CDR3 coding sequence is TGTGCCAGCAGCCCAGTTGGGGGACAGGGGGCCTACGAGCAGTACTTC.

The CDR3: CASSFQQGAGGYTF. CDR3 coding DNA: TGTGCCAGCAGCTTTCAACAGGGGGCAGGTGGCTACACCTTC. The chain has TRBV7-2 and TRBJ1-2; 9 nucleotides align to TRBD1. Germline V lookup: CDR1 SGHTA, CDR2 FQGNSA. The V gene end was trimmed by 3 bases and the J gene end by 7 bases; junction bases not matched to a gene: 6. The CDR3 is 14 residues long. The full variable domain, with the rest looked up from reference TRBV7-2 and TRBJ1-2, is GAGVSQSPSNKVTEKGKDVELRCDPISGHTALYWYRQSLGQGLEFLIYFQGNSAPDKSGLPSDRFSAERTGGSVSTLTIQRTQQEDSAVYLCASSFQQGAGGYTFGSGTRLTVV.